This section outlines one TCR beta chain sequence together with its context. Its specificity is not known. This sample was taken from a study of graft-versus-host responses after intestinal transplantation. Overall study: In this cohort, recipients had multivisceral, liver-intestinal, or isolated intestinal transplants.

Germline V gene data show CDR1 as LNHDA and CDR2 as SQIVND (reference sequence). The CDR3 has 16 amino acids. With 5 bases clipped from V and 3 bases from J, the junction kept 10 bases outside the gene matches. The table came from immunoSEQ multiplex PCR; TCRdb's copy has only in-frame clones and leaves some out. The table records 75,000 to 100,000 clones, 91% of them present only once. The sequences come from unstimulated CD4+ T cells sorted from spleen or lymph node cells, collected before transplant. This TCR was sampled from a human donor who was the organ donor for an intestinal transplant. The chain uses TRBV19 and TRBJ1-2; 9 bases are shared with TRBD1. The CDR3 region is CASSSLTTGGHYGYTF. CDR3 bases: TGTGCCAGTAGTTCTTTAACGACAGGGGGGCACTATGGCTACACCTTC.